This passage covers 17 T cell receptor beta chains from one sample sequenced in a study of shared clonotypes between healthy human individuals. Method: immunoSEQ multiplex PCR; TCRdb's copy keeps in-frame clones and lacks some. The sample lists approximately 2.5 million clones; approximately 93% were seen once. The sequenced sample was naive CD4+ T cells from PBMCs. Subset noted: CD45RA+ positively selected. The receptor source for this set is a man aged 18 to 29 in good health. Some clones in this sample may be carry-over from other donors' samples.

About this clone: Distinct nucleotide sequences in the sample also encode this CDR3. J is TRBJ1-1 and V is TRBV29-1; tentative D call: TRBD1 (5 bases). Germline V gene sequence: CDR1 SQVTM, CDR2 ANQGSEA. The CDR3 is made up of 12 amino acids. The germline V and J ends were trimmed by 4 bases and 1 base, with 7 bases remaining between them. As DNA, the CDR3 is TGCAGCGTTGGGAGGGGGAACACTGAAGCTTTCTTT. It encodes CSVGRGNTEAFF.

The rearrangement links TRBV28 to TRBJ1-2; D perhaps matches TRBD1 (6 bases). Between the trimmed V and J ends, which lost 10 bases and 4 bases, there was a span of 13 bases. This CDR3 is 12 amino acids long. Germline loops: CDR1 MDHEN, CDR2 SYDVKM. The CDR3 here is CATRGQLYGYTF. The DNA for the CDR3 is TGTGCCACCCGGGGGCAGCTCTATGGCTACACCTTC.

V is TRBV19 and J is TRBJ2-5, with TRBD1 matching 8 bases. V lost 1 base and J lost 5; bases outside the gene matches: 9. Germline values: CDR1 LNHDA, CDR2 SQIVND (reference sequence). The CDR3 length is 16 residues. Here the CDR3 reads CASSIARGQARETQYF. CDR3 coding DNA: TGTGCCAGTAGTATAGCCCGGGGACAGGCGCGGGAGACCCAGTACTTC.

This clone is a singleton in its sample. J is TRBJ2-1 and V is TRBV21-1; the table's D gene call, TRBD2, was not cross checked with the DNA. TRBV21-1 is recorded as a pseudogene. This CDR3 is built from 11 residues. This CDR3 reads CATLAFGVEFF. The CDR3 DNA reads as TGTGCCACCCTAGCGTTCGGTGTCGAGTTCTTC.

The chain recombines TRBV7-2 with TRBJ1-4; D gene unclear. The CDR3 runs to 14 residues. The V end was cut by 5 bases, the J end by 5 bases, with 12 bases between. The V gene's germline CDR1 is SGHTA and CDR2 FQGNSA. CDR3 protein: CASSRLGKNEKLFF. In DNA form, the CDR3 reads TGTGCCAGCAGCCGTTTGGGGAAAAATGAAAAACTGTTTTTT.

The chain has TRBV7-8 and TRBJ1-4, with D hard to call. Germline V CDR1 and CDR2: SGHVS, FQNEAQ. The CDR3 totals 13 residues. V was trimmed by 0 bases and J by 12 bases, leaving 11 bases between them. CDR3 sequence (DNA): TGTGCCAGCAGCTTAGCCGGCGGGATAGAACTGTTTTTT. Its protein product is CASSLAGGIELFF.

This chain joins TRBV7-8 and TRBJ2-1; 13 bases fit TRBD2. In germline, CDR1 is SGHVS, CDR2 FQNEAQ. This CDR3 contains 18 residues. The J segment lost 2 bases and the V segment lost 1 base, leaving 5 bases of the junction unmatched. CDR3 sequence reads: CASSLETSGRAPYNEQFF. CDR3 nucleotides: TGTGCCAGCAGCTTAGAAACTAGCGGGAGGGCCCCCTACAATGAGCAGTTCTTC.

The chain recombines TRBV25-1 with TRBJ1-5; maybe TRBD1 (5 bases). V was clipped by 1 base and J by 7 bases, with 11 bases between them. This CDR3 is built from 14 residues. Germline V gene data show CDR1 as MGHDK and CDR2 as SYGVNS. In DNA, the CDR3 is TGTGCCAGCAGTGAATGGATAGGGGACCAGCCCCAGCATTTT. It encodes CASSEWIGDQPQHF.

This clone was detected only once. V usage is TRBV6-1 and J usage is TRBJ1-1; 10 positions match TRBD1. V shed 7 bases, J shed 5 bases, and the junction held 10 bases outside the gene matches. CDR1 is MNHNS, CDR2 SASEGT, per germline. CDR3 length: 15 amino acids. The CDR3 loop reads CASKGQGVRITEAFF. CDR3 nucleotides: TGTGCCAGCAAAGGACAGGGGGTAAGGATAACTGAAGCTTTCTTT.

Details on this clone: This CDR3 is also generated by other DNA sequences in the sample. The chain carries TRBV30 and TRBJ2-2; D uncertain. This CDR3 is 12 amino acids long. Germline CDR1 and CDR2: GTSNPN and SVGIG (reference sequence). The V end was cut by 4 bases, the J end by 5 bases, with 8 bases between. In DNA, the CDR3 is TGTGCCTGGACGGCCAAAACCGGGGAGCTGTTTTTT. Translating it yields CAWTAKTGELFF.

J is TRBJ2-7 and V is TRBV18, with 12 positions matching TRBD2. Germline CDR1 reads KGHSH; CDR2 reads LQKENI. V lost 5 bases to trimming and J lost 3 bases; unmatched junction nucleotides: 5. CDR3 length: 15 amino acids. The CDR3 DNA follows: TGTGCCAGCTCATCCGGACTAGCGGGGAGCTACGAGCAGTACTTC. Encoded protein: CASSSGLAGSYEQYF.

The V and J genes are TRBV10-1 and TRBJ2-2, with 7 bases lining up with TRBD2. Trimming took 8 bases from V and 4 from J; bases not matched to a gene: 10. The germline V gene encodes CDR1 WNHNN and CDR2 SYGVQD (reference sequence). This CDR3 is built from 15 residues. The CDR3 region has the DNA TGCGCCAGCGGGTCGGGGGGTGAACTCACCGGGGAGCTGTTTTTT. Protein: CASGSGGELTGELFF.

The chain couples TRBV5-1 to TRBJ2-4, with 9 bases that match TRBD2. With 0 bases clipped from V and 0 bases from J, the junction kept 7 bases outside the gene matches. This CDR3 is 18 amino acids long. Germline CDR1 SGHRS, CDR2 YFSETQ. The DNA of the CDR3 is TGCGCCAGCAGCTTGGGGCTAGCGGGGCAACTAGCCAAAAACATTCAGTACTTC. It encodes CASSLGLAGQLAKNIQYF.

V and J are TRBV5-4 and TRBJ1-2; D is possibly TRBD1 (5 bases). The CDR3 extends over 14 amino acids. V dropped 4 bases and J dropped 4 bases, with 14 bases sitting between them. The germline V gene has CDR1 SGHNT and CDR2 YYREEE (reference sequence). This CDR3 is CASSRGAGTYGYTF. DNA for the CDR3: TGTGCCAGCAGCCGAGGGGCGGGCACCTATGGCTACACCTTC.

On this clone: This sample also contains other DNA sequences that code for the same CDR3. V is TRBV18 and J is TRBJ2-7, with D perhaps TRBD2 (5 bases). The length of the CDR3 is 14 residues. Looked up from germline, CDR1 is KGHSH and CDR2 is LQKENI. V lost 3 bases and J 1 base, leaving 10 bases between the germline ends. For the CDR3, the DNA is TGTGCCAGCTCACCCGGACTGGGTTCCTACGAGCAGTACTTC. It yields the protein CASSPGLGSYEQYF.

J is TRBJ1-2 and V is TRBV10-3; D remains unclear. The length of the CDR3 is 17 residues. Germline V gene data show CDR1 as ENHRY and CDR2 as SYGVKD. Trimming left V 0 bases short and J 5 bases short, with 19 bases between. The CDR3 coding sequence is TGTGCCATCAGTGAGTCTCCGGCGCCTGGCAGCGATTATGGCTACACCTTC. It translates to CAISESPAPGSDYGYTF.

This clone was picked up a small number of times. This chain connects TRBV6-1 to TRBJ1-1; the D is unclear. From germline, CDR1 is MNHNS and CDR2 SASEGT. The CDR3 is made up of 10 amino acids. Between the trimmed V and J ends, which lost 3 bases and 7 bases, there was a span of 3 bases. The CDR3: CASSDFEAFF. CDR3 DNA: TGTGCCAGCAGTGACTTTGAAGCTTTCTTT.